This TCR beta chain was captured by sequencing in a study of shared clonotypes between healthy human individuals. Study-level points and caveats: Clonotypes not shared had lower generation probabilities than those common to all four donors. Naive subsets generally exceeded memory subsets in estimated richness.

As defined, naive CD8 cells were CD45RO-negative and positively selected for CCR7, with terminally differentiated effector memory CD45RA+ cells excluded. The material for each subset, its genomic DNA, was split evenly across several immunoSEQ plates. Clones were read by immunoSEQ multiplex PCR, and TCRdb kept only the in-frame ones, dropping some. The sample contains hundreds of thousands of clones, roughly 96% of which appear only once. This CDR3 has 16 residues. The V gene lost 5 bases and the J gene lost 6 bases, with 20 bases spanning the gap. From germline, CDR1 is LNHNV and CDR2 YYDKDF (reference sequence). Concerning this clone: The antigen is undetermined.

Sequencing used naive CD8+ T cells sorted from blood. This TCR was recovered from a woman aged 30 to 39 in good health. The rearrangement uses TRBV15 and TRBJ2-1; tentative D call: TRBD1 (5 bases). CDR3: CATSGVWQGSFNEQFF. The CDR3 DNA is TGTGCCACCAGCGGGGTTTGGCAGGGTTCATTCAATGAGCAGTTCTTC.